The clone carrying this T cell receptor (beta chain) was found a few times. Its antigen is unidentified. The data were taken from a study of CD8 T cells in ankylosing spondylitis. General observations from the study: There was reportedly significant enrichment of clones that were disease-linked in matched ankylosing spondylitis synovial fluid. The study identified a TCR beta motif of several highly homologous variants that appeared characteristic of ankylosing spondylitis blood. A number of the motif variants had already been described in reactive arthritis synovial fluid and blood. Clones linked to the disease showed a CD8+ phenotype. They occurred at relatively low frequencies in peripheral blood.

CDR3 size: 15 residues. Germline trimming cut 5 bases from V and 3 bases from J; bases unmatched to any gene: 9. The germline CDR1 and CDR2 sequences are SEHNR and FQNEAQ (reference sequence). Generation of TCR beta libraries employed quantitative 5'-RACE incorporating molecular barcodes. TCRdb analysed the 5' RACE reads with MiXCR anew, one entry per CDR3 protein. The data hold about 90,000 distinct CDR3 sequences, with approximately 9.6% observed a single time. Sequenced sample: blood, either unsorted or a sorted T cell fraction (not recorded which). The origin of this receptor is a male donor with ankylosing spondylitis. The genes are TRBV7-9 and TRBJ1-1; 7 bases match TRBD1. The DNA of the CDR3 is TGTGCCAGCAGCGGGCCGACAGGGTGGGACACTGAAGCTTTCTTT. This codes for CASSGPTGWDTEAFF.